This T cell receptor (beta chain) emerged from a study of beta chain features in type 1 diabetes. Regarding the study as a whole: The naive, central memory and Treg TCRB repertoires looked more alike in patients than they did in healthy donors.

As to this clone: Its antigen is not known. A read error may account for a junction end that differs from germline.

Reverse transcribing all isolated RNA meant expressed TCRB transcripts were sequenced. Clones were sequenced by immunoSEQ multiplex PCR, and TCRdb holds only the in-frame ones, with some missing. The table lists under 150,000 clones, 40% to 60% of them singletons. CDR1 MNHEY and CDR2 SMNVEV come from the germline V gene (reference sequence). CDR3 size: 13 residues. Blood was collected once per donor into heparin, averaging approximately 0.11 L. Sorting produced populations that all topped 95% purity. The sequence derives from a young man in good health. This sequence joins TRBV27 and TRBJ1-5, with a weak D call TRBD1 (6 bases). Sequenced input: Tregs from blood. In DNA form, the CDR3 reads TGTGCCAGCAGTTTGGGGGCATATCAGCCACAGCATTTT. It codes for CASSLGAYQPQHF.